These 3 T cell receptor beta chains were all obtained from the same sample, sequenced in a study of early T cells in non-severe SARS-CoV-2 infection. One entry per CDR3 protein results from TCRdb running MiXCR on the 5' RACE reads. The table shows over 45,000 distinct CDR3 sequences, with 5.6% occurring only once. Material for sequencing was whole blood. The source is an adult who was a healthcare worker with PCR-confirmed SARS-CoV-2 infection or an uninfected control (not recorded which).

This clonotype was recorded at least ten times. The chain recombines TRBV15 with TRBJ1-1; 9 bases fit TRBD1. With 3 bases clipped from V and 5 bases from J, the junction kept 1 base outside the gene matches. The germline V gene encodes CDR1 LNHNV and CDR2 YYDKDF (reference sequence). The CDR3 extends over 13 amino acids. The CDR3 loop reads CATSSDRGTEAFF. The CDR3, as DNA: TGTGCCACCAGCAGTGACAGGGGGACTGAAGCTTTCTTT.

The chain recombines TRBV29-1 with TRBJ2-7; TRBD2 matches at 8 bases. V lost 4 bases to trimming and J lost 0 bases; unmatched junction nucleotides: 8. This CDR3 has 15 residues. The germline CDR1 and CDR2 sequences are SQVTM and ANQGSEA. CDR3 loop: CSVAGGGTSSYEQYF. CDR3 bases: TGCAGCGTTGCGGGCGGTGGGACTAGCTCCTACGAGCAGTACTTC.

This clonotype has ten or more counts. The chain couples TRBV30 to TRBJ1-3; no clear D gene. From germline, CDR1 is GTSNPN and CDR2 SVGIG (reference sequence). This CDR3 has 14 amino acids. V lost 5 bases and J 4 bases, leaving 15 bases between the germline ends. The CDR3 DNA sequence: TGTGCCTGGTCCTGGCTACCGGGAGGAAACACCATATATTTT. It yields the protein CAWSWLPGGNTIYF.